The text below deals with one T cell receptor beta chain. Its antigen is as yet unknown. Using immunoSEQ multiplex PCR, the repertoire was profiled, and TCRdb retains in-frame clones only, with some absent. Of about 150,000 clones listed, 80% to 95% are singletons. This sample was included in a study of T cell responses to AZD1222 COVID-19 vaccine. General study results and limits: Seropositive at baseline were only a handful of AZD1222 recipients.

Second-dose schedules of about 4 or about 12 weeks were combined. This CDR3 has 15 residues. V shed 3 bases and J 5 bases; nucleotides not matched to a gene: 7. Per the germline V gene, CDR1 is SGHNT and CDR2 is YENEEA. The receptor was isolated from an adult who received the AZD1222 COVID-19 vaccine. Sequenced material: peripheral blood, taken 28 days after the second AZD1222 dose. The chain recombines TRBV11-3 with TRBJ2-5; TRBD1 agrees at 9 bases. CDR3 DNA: TGTGCCAGCAGCTTTGGGACAGGGCGAGGGGAGACCCAGTACTTC. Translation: CASSFGTGRGETQYF.